This T cell receptor (beta chain) comes out of a study of cytomegalovirus exposure and HLA in healthy donors. Germline lookup yields CDR1 SGHRS and CDR2 YFSETQ. The CDR3 is 18 amino acids. The junction had 19 bases not matched to a gene; V was cut back by 4 bases and J by 6 bases. Measured with immunoSEQ multiplex PCR; TCRdb has only the in-frame clones, and not every one. The sample includes roughly 60,000 clones, 85% to 95% seen only once; the top ten take approximately 5.4%. The donors were part of the validation cohort, which consisted of under 150 subjects and was separate from the first cohort of 600 to 850 subjects. This clone has just one count.

The source of this sequence is a woman in her late teens or twenties in good health and CMV-seropositive. The chain joins TRBV5-1 to TRBJ2-1, with 7 bases identical to TRBD2. Material: PBMCs. CDR3 amino acids: CASSPNLPAGDYFNEQFF. CDR3 nucleotide sequence: TGCGCCAGCAGCCCCAACCTCCCGGCGGGAGACTATTTCAATGAGCAGTTCTTC.